The clone carrying this T cell receptor beta chain was recorded many times. Its antigen remains unidentified. This CDR3 is 17 amino acids long. V lost 5 bases to trimming and J lost 3 bases; unmatched junction nucleotides: 6. Germline V gene lookup returns CDR1 SGHVS and CDR2 FQNEAQ. This sample was included in a study of T cell repertoires in cytomegalovirus infection. On the study more broadly: HLA-B-restricted CMV epitopes that are well studied were used alongside recently identified HLA-C-restricted ones. In public TCR beta signatures, there were indications of both CMV infection and matching HLA type.

TCRdb fed the reads into MiXCR, producing one record per CDR3 protein. The top ten clones hold around an eighth of a sample with fewer than 1,000,000 distinct CDR3 sequences, roughly 30% of them seen once. Overall study results and limits: Cumulative public TCR beta family frequency identified carriers of CMV plus the relevant HLA. Within the response measured ex vivo, HLA-C-restricted CMV-specific TCR beta clonotypes were dominant.

J is TRBJ2-1 and V is TRBV7-8; TRBD2 aligns across 14 bases. The starting material was cultured CD8+ T cells from PBMCs, obtained from culture after CMV antigen stimulation. This TCR was recovered from a human donor in good health (CMV status not recorded). Some clones in this sample may be carry-over from other donors' samples. This CDR3 is CASSPGTSGGLYNEQFF. Written as DNA, the CDR3 is TGTGCCAGCAGCCCGGGGACTAGCGGGGGACTCTACAATGAGCAGTTCTTC.